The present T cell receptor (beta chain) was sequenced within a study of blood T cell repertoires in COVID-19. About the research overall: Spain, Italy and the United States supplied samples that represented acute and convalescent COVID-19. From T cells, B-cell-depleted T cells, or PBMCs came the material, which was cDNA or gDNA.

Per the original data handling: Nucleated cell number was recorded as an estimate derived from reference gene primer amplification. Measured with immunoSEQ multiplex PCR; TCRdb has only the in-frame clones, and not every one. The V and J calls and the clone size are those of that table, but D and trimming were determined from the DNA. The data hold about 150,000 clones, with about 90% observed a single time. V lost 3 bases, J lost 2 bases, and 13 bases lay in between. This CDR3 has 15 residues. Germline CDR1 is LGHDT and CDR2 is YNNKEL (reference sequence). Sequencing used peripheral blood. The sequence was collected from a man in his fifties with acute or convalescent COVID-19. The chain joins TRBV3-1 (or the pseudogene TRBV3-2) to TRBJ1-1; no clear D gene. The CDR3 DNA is TGTGCCAGCAGCCAGACGTGGCAGCGCAACACTGAAGCTTTCTTT. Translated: CASSQTWQRNTEAFF.